Below are 25 T cell receptor beta chains sequenced from a single sample in a study of T cells in Graves' hyperthyroidism and ophthalmopathy. Regions amplified from RNA transcripts were the TCR beta CDR3 regions. A first-round RT-PCR of the TCR CDR3 used the HTBI primer set. One entry per CDR3 protein, called by TCRdb with MiXCR from the multiplex PCR reads. The sample yields about 290,000 distinct CDR3 sequences, roughly 15% seen once. Sample: blood. The receptors originated from a middle-aged woman with Graves' hyperthyroidism.

This clonotype has ten or more counts. This chain links TRBV6-5 with TRBJ2-7; tentative D call: TRBD2 (6 bases). The CDR3 runs 14 residues. Germline V gene lookup returns CDR1 MNHEY and CDR2 SVGAGI. With 2 bases removed from V and 7 bases from J, the gap between germline ends came to 15 bases. In DNA, the CDR3 is TGTGCCAGCAGTTACGGAGGGGACCTACTAGAGCAGTACTTC. Translating it yields CASSYGGDLLEQYF.

This chain links TRBV5-1 with TRBJ2-7; D tentatively fits TRBD1 or TRBD2 (5 bases each). Between the trimmed V and J ends, which lost 3 bases and 2 bases, there was a span of 12 bases. This CDR3 has 14 amino acids. CDR1 SGHRS and CDR2 YFSETQ come from the germline V gene. The CDR3 DNA sequence: TGCGCCAGCAGCTACCTCCCGGGACCCTACGAGCAGTACTTC. Its translation: CASSYLPGPYEQYF.

The chain carries TRBV19 and TRBJ2-7, with D tentatively TRBD2 (6 bases). Germline CDR1 reads LNHDA; CDR2 reads SQIVND (reference sequence). This CDR3 is 13 amino acids long. With 5 bases removed from V and 3 bases from J, the gap between germline ends came to 11 bases. CDR3 residues: CASSGRESYEQYF. In DNA form, the CDR3 reads TGTGCCAGTAGTGGGCGGGAAAGCTACGAGCAGTACTTC.

This clonotype was counted between two and nine times. The chain recombines TRBV7-6 with TRBJ2-1; maybe TRBD2 (5 bases). Germline V lookup: CDR1 SGHVS, CDR2 FNYEAQ. The CDR3 has 15 amino acids. V was pared by 2 bases and J by 5 bases, with 13 bases between. The CDR3 region has the DNA TGTGCCAGCAGCTTATGGGCAGGAGGACACAATGAGCAGTTCTTC. It yields the protein CASSLWAGGHNEQFF. Variable domain in full (rest from reference TRBV7-6 and TRBJ2-1): GAGVSQSPRYKVTKRGQDVALRCDPISGHVSLYWYRQALGQGPEFLTYFNYEAQQDKSGLPNDRFSAERPEGSISTLTIQRTEQRDSAMYRCASSLWAGGHNEQFFGPGTRLTVL.

This clonotype was recorded many times. The V and J genes are TRBV3-1 and TRBJ1-2; TRBD1 might be the D (6 bases). CDR1 is LGHDT, CDR2 YNNKEL, per germline (reference sequence). This CDR3 is built from 13 residues. The V and J ends lost 6 bases and 7 bases respectively, with 15 bases between them. The CDR3 is CASSTTGSTGYTF. In nucleotides, the CDR3 is TGTGCCAGCAGTACGACAGGTTCTACTGGCTACACCTTC.

This clonotype was recorded many times. One junction end disagrees with the germline gene, perhaps due to a read error. The chain uses TRBV28 and TRBJ2-1, with a possible D match to TRBD2 (5 bases). The CDR3 is 17 amino acids. Germline V lookup: CDR1 MDHEN, CDR2 SYDVKM. CDR3 sequence (DNA): TGTGCCAGCAGTTTAGATGTAAGGCGGGTTTCCTCCAATGAGCAGTTCTTC. Its protein product is CASSLDVRRVSSNEQFF.

About this clonotype: This may come from a read error, since a much larger clone is one base off. This sequence joins TRBV7-3 and TRBJ1-1, with TRBD1 identical over 8 bases. The CDR3 is 15 amino acids. Germline values: CDR1 SGHTA, CDR2 FQGTGA. The CDR3 nucleotides are TGTGCCAGCAGCGCTCGACAGGGGTTGAACACTGAAGCTTACTTT. Its translation: CASSARQGLNTEAYF.

There are many counts of this clonotype. The chain is built from TRBV2 and TRBJ1-5; D ambiguous. V was clipped by 1 base and J by 7 bases, with 20 bases between them. CDR1 is SNHLY, CDR2 FYNNEI, per germline. The CDR3 is made up of 17 amino acids. CDR3 amino acids: CASSEEASSVGGQPQHF. The DNA of the CDR3 is TGTGCCAGCAGTGAAGAGGCCTCCTCGGTTGGAGGCCAGCCCCAGCATTTT.

The chain joins TRBV6-1 to TRBJ1-6, with a possible D match to TRBD1 (5 bases). The germline V and J ends were trimmed by 4 bases and 7 bases, with 8 bases remaining between them. This CDR3 is built from 13 residues. Germline CDR1 is MNHNS and CDR2 is SASEGT. DNA of the CDR3: TGTGCCAGCAGTGCCCGGACAAATTCACCCCTCCACTTT. This codes for CASSARTNSPLHF.

This clonotype was seen at least ten times. The rearrangement joins TRBV6-6 to TRBJ1-2, with 8 bases aligning to TRBD1. Per the germline V gene, CDR1 is MNHNY and CDR2 is SVGAGI (reference sequence). V trimming: 2 bases; J trimming: 2 bases; junction bases outside the gene matches: 1. The CDR3 consists of 14 residues. In DNA, the CDR3 is TGTGCCAGCAGTTACGGACAGGGCAACTATGGCTACACCTTC. Residues: CASSYGQGNYGYTF.

This clonotype was counted between two and nine times. The rearrangement joins TRBV6-1 to TRBJ2-1, with 16 bases matching TRBD2. The germline V gene encodes CDR1 MNHNS and CDR2 SASEGT. The CDR3 runs to 17 residues. Trimming took 6 bases from V and 2 from J; bases not matched to a gene: 4. CDR3 region: CASRRGLAGGTYNEQFF. CDR3 in DNA: TGTGCCAGCAGAAGGGGACTAGCGGGAGGGACCTACAATGAGCAGTTCTTC.

In this sample, this clonotype turned up a few times. V is TRBV18 and J is TRBJ2-2; D is unresolved. The ends were cut back, 4 bases at V and 7 bases at J, with 7 bases in the middle. The germline V gene has CDR1 KGHSH and CDR2 LQKENI. This CDR3 spans 12 amino acids. The CDR3 sequence: CASSQRVGELFF. The CDR3 DNA follows: TGTGCCAGCTCACAGAGAGTCGGGGAGCTGTTTTTT. The full variable domain, with the rest looked up from reference TRBV18 and TRBJ2-2, is NAGVMQNPRHLVRRRGQEARLRCSPMKGHSHVYWYRQLPEEGLKFMVYLQKENIIDESGMPKERFSAEFPKEGPSILRIQQVVRGDSAAYFCASSQRVGELFFGEGSRLTVL.

This clonotype was observed a few times. The J gene is TRBJ2-5, the V gene TRBV24-1, with 8 bases identical to TRBD1. Unmatched junction bases numbered 9, after V lost 5 bases and J lost 5 bases. Germline lookup yields CDR1 KGHDR and CDR2 SFDVKD. The CDR3 runs 15 residues. The DNA of the CDR3 is TGTGCCACCAGTGGGGAGCGCAGGGGGCCGGAGACCCAGTACTTC. Translated: CATSGERRGPETQYF.

This clonotype was observed a handful of times. The J gene is TRBJ1-2, the V gene TRBV20-1, with a tentative D call TRBD1 (6 bases). CDR1 is DFQATT, CDR2 SNEGSKA, per germline (reference sequence). This CDR3 contains 14 residues. The ends were cut back, 6 bases at V and 4 bases at J, with 18 bases in the middle. The CDR3 sequence: CSAPVRGFFYGYTF. The CDR3 DNA reads TGCAGTGCCCCCGTGAGGGGGTTTTTCTATGGCTACACCTTC.

This clonotype was seen repeatedly, ten times or more. The J gene is TRBJ2-3, the V gene TRBV11-3, with D perhaps TRBD1 or TRBD2 (5 bases each). Germline V gene lookup returns CDR1 SGHNT and CDR2 YENEEA. CDR3 length equals 15 residues. V lost 0 bases to trimming and J lost 6 bases, with 13 bases between them. CDR3 protein: CASSLDGREGDTQYF. The CDR3 bases are TGTGCCAGCAGCTTAGATGGTAGAGAGGGGGATACGCAGTATTTT.

The chain joins TRBV28 to TRBJ2-5, with TRBD1 matching 9 bases. This CDR3 region has 17 residues. V lost 5 bases to trimming and J lost 4 bases; unmatched junction nucleotides: 14. The germline gives CDR1 MDHEN, CDR2 SYDVKM. The CDR3 is CASSPPGTGPFGETQYF. CDR3 coding DNA: TGTGCCAGCAGTCCTCCCGGGACAGGGCCGTTTGGAGAGACCCAGTACTTC.

There are many counts of this clonotype. The rearrangement uses TRBV20-1 and TRBJ1-2, with D uncertain. CDR1 and CDR2 from the germline V gene are DFQATT and SNEGSKA (reference sequence). With 0 bases removed from V and 6 bases from J, the gap between germline ends came to 17 bases. CDR3 length: 15 amino acids. The CDR3: CSARDTLVGIHGYTF. The DNA for the CDR3 is TGCAGTGCTAGAGATACCCTTGTGGGTATACATGGCTACACCTTC.

This clonotype was counted at least ten times. The chain links TRBV12-3 or TRBV12-4 to TRBJ2-5, with D possibly being TRBD1 (5 bases). The CDR3 length is 19 residues. V was pared by 3 bases and J by 5 bases, with 28 bases between. The CDR3 nucleotides read TGTGCCAGCAGTTTGGGGCCCCTGCTAAAATCCAACAAGTCGGAGACCCAGTACTTC. This encodes CASSLGPLLKSNKSETQYF.

This clonotype has ten or more counts. This chain links TRBV5-1 with TRBJ2-7; 9 bases match TRBD1. The CDR3 consists of 17 residues. Losses at the gene ends were 4 bases for V and 2 bases for J; bases not matched to a gene: 13. Germline CDR1 and CDR2: SGHRS and YFSETQ. The CDR3 DNA follows: TGCGCCAGCAGCATGACCGGGACAGGGAGTGTCACCTACGAGCAGTACTTC. Translating gives CASSMTGTGSVTYEQYF. Drawing the rest from reference TRBV5-1 and TRBJ2-7, the complete variable domain is KAGVTQTPRYLIKTRGQQVTLSCSPISGHRSVSWYQQTPGQGLQFLFEYFSETQRNKGNFPGRFSGRQFSNSRSEMNVSTLELGDSALYLCASSMTGTGSVTYEQYFGPGTRLTVT.

This clonotype has ten or more counts. The V call is TRBV6-2 or TRBV6-3, the J call TRBJ1-1; D ambiguous. Germline loops: CDR1 MNHEY, CDR2 SVGEGT. The V end lost 2 bases, the J end lost 1 base, and 5 bases lay between the germline ends. CDR3 length: 13 amino acids. The CDR3 DNA is TGTGCCAGCAGTTACCCAGGGAACACTGAAGCTTTCTTT. This sequence encodes CASSYPGNTEAFF.

In its sample, this clonotype was seen many times. The gene calls are TRBV11-3 and TRBJ2-1; D not resolved. V lost 4 bases to trimming and J lost 0 bases, with 10 bases between them. There are 15 residues in the CDR3. Germline V gives CDR1 SGHNT, CDR2 YENEEA. The CDR3 protein is CASSWVVGSYNEQFF. CDR3 DNA sequence: TGTGCCAGCAGCTGGGTGGTGGGCTCCTACAATGAGCAGTTCTTC.

This chain uses TRBV12-3 or TRBV12-4 with TRBJ1-6; D call uncertain. CDR3 length: 15 amino acids. Trimming left V 3 bases short and J 2 bases short, with 8 bases between. CDR3 coding DNA: TGTGCCAGCAGTTTCGGGAGTACCTATAATTCACCCCTCCACTTT. It yields the protein CASSFGSTYNSPLHF.

About this clonotype: This clone may be a read error of a much larger clone one base away. The J gene is TRBJ1-3, the V gene TRBV12-3 or TRBV12-4, with D tentatively TRBD1 (6 bases). This CDR3 comprises 15 residues. CDR3 protein: CASATGLFSGNAIYF. The CDR3 DNA reads as TGTGCCAGCGCGACAGGCCTTTTCTCTGGAAACGCCATATATTTT.

This clonotype was detected ten times or more. V and J are TRBV6-1 and TRBJ2-3, with unresolved D. The CDR3 runs 12 residues. CDR1 is MNHNS and CDR2 is SASEGT in the germline V gene. V lost 6 bases, J lost 6 bases, and 10 bases lay in between. CDR3 amino acids: CASRTSRDTQYF. CDR3 DNA sequence: TGTGCCAGCAGAACCTCTCGGGATACGCAGTATTTT.

This clonotype was observed at least ten times. The J gene is TRBJ1-1, the V gene TRBV29-1; D unclear. Germline CDR1 reads SQVTM; CDR2 reads ANQGSEA. V lost 6 bases and J 3 bases, leaving 8 bases between the germline ends. CDR3 length: 11 amino acids. CDR3 sequence: CSVNFHTEAFF. The CDR3, as DNA: TGCAGCGTCAACTTTCACACTGAAGCTTTCTTT.